This T cell receptor (beta chain) was obtained from a study of blood T cell repertoires in COVID-19. Turning to this clone: The same CDR3 also results from other DNA sequences found in this sample.

Germline V gives CDR1 SGHDT, CDR2 YYEEEE. CDR3 size: 13 residues. Trimming took off 4 bases at V and 3 bases at J, with 10 bases between the two ends. The data were produced by immunoSEQ multiplex PCR, yet TCRdb's version contains in-frame clones alone and is incomplete. This sample carries roughly 500,000 clones, around 85% of them seen once, and the ten largest clones take around 7.9%. This receptor was identified in a woman in her fifties or sixties who had recovered from COVID-19. The V gene is TRBV5-6, the J gene TRBJ2-5, with D perhaps TRBD1 (7 bases). Material: PBMCs or T cells enriched from blood (not recorded which). The CDR3, as DNA: TGTGCCAGCAGCGGCGGGACAGAAGAGACCCAGTACTTC. Amino acid sequence: CASSGGTEETQYF.